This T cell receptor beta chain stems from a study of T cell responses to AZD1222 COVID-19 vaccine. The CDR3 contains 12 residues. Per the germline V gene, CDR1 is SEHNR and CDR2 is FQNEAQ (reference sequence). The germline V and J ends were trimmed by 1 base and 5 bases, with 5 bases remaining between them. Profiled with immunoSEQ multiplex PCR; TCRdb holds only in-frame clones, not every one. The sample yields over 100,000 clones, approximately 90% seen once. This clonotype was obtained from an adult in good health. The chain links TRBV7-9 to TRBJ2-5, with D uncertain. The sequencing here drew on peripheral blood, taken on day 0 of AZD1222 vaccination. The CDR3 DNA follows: TGTGCCAGCAGCTTAGTTGTCGAGACCCAGTACTTC. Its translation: CASSLVVETQYF. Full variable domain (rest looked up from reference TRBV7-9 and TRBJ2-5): DTGVSQNPRHKITKRGQNVTFRCDPISEHNRLYWYRQTLGQGPEFLTYFQNEAQLEKSRLLSDRFSAERPKGSFSTLEIQRTEQGDSAMYLCASSLVVETQYFGPGTRLLVL.